This is a list of T cell receptor beta chains from one sample in a study of T cell repertoires in cytomegalovirus infection. TCRdb reprocessed the reads with MiXCR, giving one entry per CDR3 protein. The table lists around 900,000 distinct CDR3 sequences, less than 35% of them singletons. Their cognate antigens are unknown. The sequencing here drew on cultured CD8+ T cells from PBMCs, taken from culture after CMV antigen stimulation. The source of these receptors is a human donor in good health (CMV status not recorded). Some clones in this sample may be carry-over from other donors' samples. Each CDR3 is given with its conserved first and last residue.

j_call v_call cdr3_aa
TRBJ2-2 TRBV15 CATSRDGVYTGELFF
TRBJ1-4 TRBV20-1 CSARKRVVREKLFF
TRBJ2-5 TRBV9 CASSKQGLQETQYF
TRBJ2-2 TRBV27 CASSLSKGGGELFF
TRBJ2-4 TRBV5-1 CASIRDRGDKNIQYF
TRBJ2-1 TRBV7-9 CASTPASEQFF
TRBJ1-1 TRBV28 CASSAQLAFF
TRBJ2-2 TRBV4-3 CASSHAWQSSTGELFF
TRBJ2-2 TRBV7-8 CASSLVLAGATGELFF
TRBJ2-3 TRBV19 CAVQGPRYGDTQYF
TRBJ2-5 TRBV18 CASSNSGTETQYF
TRBJ2-6 TRBV6-5 CASSYSFWVETTSGANVLTF
TRBJ1-1 TRBV6-1 CASRPTVWTVNTEAFF
TRBJ2-1 TRBV7-6 CASSPTLGGWGNEQFF
TRBJ1-5 TRBV27 CASSSTGVQQPQHF
TRBJ2-3 TRBV12-3/TRBV12-4 CATVPGLYTDTQYF
TRBJ2-3 TRBV7-6 CASSPRTSGGASTDTQYF
TRBJ2-5 TRBV19 CASSIGPGEAAQYF
TRBJ2-2 TRBV7-9 CASSFSEMNTGELFF